This TCR beta chain was found in a study of cytotoxic CD8 clonotypes in ibrutinib-treated CLL. Study-level background: Patients attained some 25 partial and 2 complete responses; at median 68 months, 14 remained remitted while around twelve progressed.

The CDR3 runs 16 residues. Trimming removed 2 bases at V and 4 bases at J, with 17 bases between. In germline, CDR1 is KGHSH, CDR2 LQKENI. The sequencing depth, 1 in 200,000 to 1 in 1 million T cells, was the target. TCRdb keeps only in-frame clones here, not all; method: immunoSEQ multiplex PCR. Counted here are some 350,000 clones, around 66% occurring once; the ten biggest clones make up roughly 6.3%. The sample consisted of PBMCs, taken after 36 months of ibrutinib treatment. The TCR comes from a human donor with chronic lymphocytic leukemia. This rearrangement joins TRBV18 to TRBJ1-2; D is uncertain. The CDR3 coding sequence is TGTGCCAGCTCACCATTGCCCGGACCTCCCTCCTATGGCTACACCTTC. Residues: CASSPLPGPPSYGYTF.